The 16 T cell receptor beta chains given below trace back to one sample, sequenced in a study of T cells after yellow fever vaccination. One entry per CDR3 protein, called by TCRdb with MiXCR from the 5' RACE reads. The table has 500,000 to 650,000 distinct CDR3 sequences, around 16% seen once; the top ten hold roughly 17%. Sequenced material: PBMCs, taken less than 6 days after the first yellow fever vaccination. Every receptor here comes from a man aged 18 to 29 who received the YFV17D yellow fever vaccine.

There are a few counts of this clonotype. The chain combines TRBV7-2 with TRBJ2-5, with D possibly being TRBD2 (5 bases). CDR3 length equals 13 residues. The V end was cut by 0 bases, the J end by 3 bases, with 5 bases between. Germline CDR1 reads SGHTA; CDR2 reads FQGNSA. CDR3: CASSLATKETQYF. The CDR3 coding sequence is TGTGCCAGCAGCTTAGCGACTAAAGAGACCCAGTACTTC.

J is TRBJ1-5 and V is TRBV11-2, with no clear D. The CDR3 consists of 18 residues. Germline assignment: CDR1 SGHAT and CDR2 FQNNGV. V gave up 1 base and J gave up 0 bases, with 16 bases separating them. CDR3 nucleotide sequence: TGTGCCAGCAGCTTAGTAGGTAGCGGGGTTGATAGCAATCAGCCCCAGCATTTT. Residues: CASSLVGSGVDSNQPQHF.

This clonotype was seen only a few times. The chain combines TRBV24-1 with TRBJ1-1; D unresolved. Germline CDR1 is KGHDR and CDR2 is SFDVKD. Trimming removed 0 bases at V and 9 bases at J, with 7 bases between. The CDR3 has 12 residues. Written as DNA, the CDR3 is TGTGCCACCAGTGATTTGACAGACAAAGCTTTCTTT. This gives the protein CATSDLTDKAFF.

The chain carries TRBV25-1 and TRBJ2-1, with D possibly being TRBD1 (6 bases). Germline-derived CDR1 and CDR2 are MGHDK and SYGVNS. Trimming took 3 bases from V and 6 from J, leaving 18 bases between them. The CDR3 has 16 residues. The CDR3 sequence is CASSDDRLDSTNEQFF. The CDR3 DNA follows: TGTGCCAGCAGTGATGACCGACTGGACAGCACCAATGAGCAGTTCTTC.

This clonotype has just a few counts. The gene calls are TRBV2 and TRBJ1-2; D perhaps matches TRBD1 (5 bases). Trimming stripped 2 bases from V and 4 bases from J, with 17 bases between. CDR3 length: 16 residues. Germline CDR1 SNHLY, CDR2 FYNNEI. The DNA of the CDR3 is TGTGCCAGCAGTGAAAGTCGGGACGGCCTGGTCTATGGCTACACCTTC. Translation: CASSESRDGLVYGYTF. Combining the CDR3 with reference TRBV2 and TRBJ1-2 gives the whole variable domain EPEVTQTPSHQVTQMGQEVILRCVPISNHLYFYWYRQILGQKVEFLVSFYNNEISEKSEIFDDQFSVERPDGSNFTLKIRSTKLEDSAMYFCASSESRDGLVYGYTFGSGTRLTVV.

The chain joins TRBV27 to TRBJ1-2; the D gene is possibly TRBD1 (6 bases). The germline V gene has CDR1 MNHEY and CDR2 SMNVEV (reference sequence). The CDR3 contains 11 residues. V lost 4 bases, J lost 9 bases, and 9 bases lay in between. The CDR3 DNA sequence: TGTGCCAGCAGTTCGGGGGGCCGCTACACCTTC. Residues: CASSSGGRYTF.

This clonotype has more than one count but fewer than ten. V and J are TRBV7-8 and TRBJ2-2; the D is unclear. This CDR3 has 14 residues. CDR1 and CDR2 (germline): SGHVS, FQNEAQ. Trimming cost V 5 bases and J 6 bases, with 13 bases left between them. CDR3 region: CASSAHPRAGELFF. The CDR3 nucleotides are TGTGCCAGCAGCGCCCATCCCCGCGCCGGGGAGCTGTTTTTT. The full variable domain, rest sourced from reference TRBV7-8 and TRBJ2-2, is GAGVSQSPRYKVAKRGQDVALRCDPISGHVSLFWYQQALGQGPEFLTYFQNEAQLDKSGLPSDRFFAERPEGSVSTLKIQRTQQEDSAVYLCASSAHPRAGELFFGEGSRLTVL.

This clonotype was observed a few times. The rearrangement joins TRBV12-3 or TRBV12-4 to TRBJ1-6; D uncertain. V lost 6 bases and J 2 bases, leaving 11 bases between the germline ends. This CDR3 comprises 15 residues. The CDR3 coding sequence is TGTGCCAGCAGCCCAACAGTAACCTATAATTCACCCCTCCACTTT. This gives the protein CASSPTVTYNSPLHF.

The rearrangement links TRBV6-5 to TRBJ1-5; 7 bases align to TRBD1. CDR1 and CDR2 (germline): MNHEY, SVGAGI. The length of the CDR3 is 16 residues. J gave up 2 bases and V 2 bases, and 6 bases lay outside the gene matches. CDR3: CASSYPGGQGNQPQHF. CDR3 DNA: TGTGCCAGCAGTTACCCTGGCGGACAGGGCAATCAGCCCCAGCATTTT.

This clonotype was found a few times. V and J are TRBV4-3 and TRBJ1-2; TRBD1 matches 9 bases. Unmatched junction bases numbered 10, after V lost 1 base and J lost 4 bases. The V gene's germline CDR1 is LGHNA and CDR2 YSLEER. The CDR3 has 17 residues. Here the CDR3 DNA reads TGCGCCAGCAGCCAAGCCGGGGACAGGGCTGACTTCTATGGCTACACCTTC. Its protein product is CASSQAGDRADFYGYTF.

The sample holds a few counts of this clonotype. The genes are TRBV28 and TRBJ1-1; 7 positions agree with TRBD1. With 2 bases clipped from V and 9 bases from J, the junction kept 18 bases outside the gene matches. The CDR3 loop spans 17 amino acids. Per the germline V gene, CDR1 is MDHEN and CDR2 is SYDVKM. CDR3 residues: CASSLDRVIGPSEKAFF. CDR3 in DNA: TGTGCCAGCAGTTTAGACAGGGTTATCGGACCATCTGAAAAAGCTTTCTTT.

The chain is built from TRBV20-1 and TRBJ2-1, with 12 bases fitting TRBD2. The CDR3 is 17 amino acids. V was clipped by 2 bases and J by 7 bases; unmatched bases: 12. In germline, CDR1 is DFQATT, CDR2 SNEGSKA (reference sequence). CDR3 protein: CSARKLLAGGTLNEQFF. In DNA form, the CDR3 reads TGCAGTGCTAGAAAATTGCTAGCGGGGGGGACTTTAAATGAGCAGTTCTTC.

This rearrangement joins TRBV6-2 or TRBV6-3 to TRBJ2-3; D is perhaps TRBD2 (6 bases). This CDR3 comprises 16 residues. V lost 6 bases, J lost 0 bases, and 16 bases lay in between. Germline loops: CDR1 MNHEY, CDR2 SVGEGT. The CDR3 region has the DNA TGTGCCAGCAGACTCACGGGAGAGGGAAGCACAGATACGCAGTATTTT. Translation gives CASRLTGEGSTDTQYF.

The chain uses TRBV2 and TRBJ2-3; 7 nucleotides match TRBD1. CDR1 SNHLY and CDR2 FYNNEI come from the germline V gene. This CDR3 comprises 17 residues. Trimming cost V 8 bases and J 2 bases; bases outside gene matches: 16. In DNA form, the CDR3 reads TGTGCCAGCGTTCCCTCATGGGGACAGAGCCCCACAGATACGCAGTATTTT. Translated: CASVPSWGQSPTDTQYF.

This clonotype was found a few times. The chain recombines TRBV7-8 with TRBJ2-5, with a possible D match to TRBD1 (7 bases). V was trimmed by 4 bases and J by 5 bases, leaving 17 bases between them. Germline CDR1 is SGHVS and CDR2 is FQNEAQ. This CDR3 has 15 amino acids. CDR3 nucleotides: TGTGCCAGCAGCTCCCAGGGGGGTCCCCGGGAGACCCAGTACTTC. Residues: CASSSQGGPRETQYF.

The chain employs TRBV11-3 and TRBJ2-2, with D possibly being TRBD1 or TRBD2 (5 bases each). From germline, CDR1 is SGHNT and CDR2 YENEEA. Trimming left V 5 bases short and J 5 bases short, with 12 bases between. This CDR3 contains 14 residues. CDR3 coding DNA: TGTGCCAGCAGCCGAGGGGAAACTACCGGGGAGCTGTTTTTT. Encoded protein: CASSRGETTGELFF.